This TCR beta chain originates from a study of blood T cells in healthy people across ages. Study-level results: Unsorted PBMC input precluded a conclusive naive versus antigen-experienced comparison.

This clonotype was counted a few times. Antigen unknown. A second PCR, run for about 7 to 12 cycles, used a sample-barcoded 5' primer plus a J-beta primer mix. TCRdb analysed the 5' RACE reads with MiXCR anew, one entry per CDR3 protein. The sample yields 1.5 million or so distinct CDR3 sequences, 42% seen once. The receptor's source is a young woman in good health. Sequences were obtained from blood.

The CDR3 region is CASRGRPVQETQYF. CDR3 DNA sequence: TGTGCCAGCAGGGGACGGCCCGTCCAAGAGACCCAGTACTTC. The V call is TRBV6-6, the J call TRBJ2-5; D tentatively reads TRBD1 or TRBD2 (5 bases each). CDR3 size: 14 residues. Deletions cut 6 bases from V and 1 base from J, with 12 bases between. Germline V gene sequence: CDR1 MNHNY, CDR2 SVGAGI (reference sequence).